This T cell receptor (beta chain) came from a study of technical replicates of blood from several donors. This CDR3 region has 14 residues. CDR1 and CDR2 from the germline V gene are MGHDK and SYGVNS. Trimming cost V 9 bases and J 4 bases; bases outside gene matches: 12. Here immunoSEQ multiplex PCR was the method, and the copy in TCRdb shows in-frame clones only, minus some. The profile covers about 75,000 clones, with about nine tenths appearing a single time and under 0.4% taken by the ten largest. The V gene is TRBV25-1, the J gene TRBJ2-7; 7 bases align to TRBD1. The TCR was taken from a human donor in good health. Some clones in this sample may be carry-over from other donors' samples. The sample taken for sequencing was T cells isolated from PBMCs. The CDR3, as DNA: TGTGCCAGTTCCTCCGGGACAGCCAGATACGAGCAGTACTTC. It encodes CASSSGTARYEQYF.